The next 30 T cell receptor beta chains were all read from a single sample in a study of blood T cell repertoires in COVID-19 (dated by TCRdb to about 2020). Libraries were made using the immunoSEQ multiplex PCR assay. Held by TCRdb, this immuneACCESS table contains in-frame sequences only and omits some clones. Under half of the omission traces to an unresolved V gene where checked; the cause of the rest is unknown. The sample contains about 430,000 clones, 88% of them found a single time. About 1.5% of the sample rests with the top ten. What was sequenced was PBMCs or T cells enriched from blood (not recorded which). The receptors derive from a woman between 18 and 30 years old who had been exposed to COVID-19.

This chain joins TRBV2 and TRBJ1-2, with unresolved D. Trimming took 4 bases from V and 2 from J, leaving 5 bases between them. The CDR3 consists of 12 residues. Germline CDR1 reads SNHLY; CDR2 reads FYNNEI. In DNA, the CDR3 is TGTGCCAGCAGTGGAGGAAACTATGGCTACACCTTC. Residues: CASSGGNYGYTF.

This chain uses TRBV6-5 with TRBJ2-7; tentative D call: TRBD1 (6 bases). CDR1 is MNHEY, CDR2 SVGAGI, per germline. V was shortened by 11 bases and J by 0 bases, with 17 bases between the two germline ends. The CDR3 is 14 amino acids. CDR3 in DNA: TGTGCCTCTGGTGGGGGCCCAAGCTCCTACGAGCAGTACTTC. This encodes CASGGGPSSYEQYF.

The rearrangement joins TRBV5-6 to TRBJ2-5; TRBD1 aligns across 7 bases. Germline-derived CDR1 and CDR2 are SGHDT and YYEEEE. Trimming took 3 bases from V and 1 from J; bases not matched to a gene: 6. This CDR3 region has 15 residues. CDR3 in amino acids: CASSSATGSQETQYF. In DNA, the CDR3 is TGTGCCAGCAGCTCAGCGACAGGGAGCCAAGAGACCCAGTACTTC. The entire variable domain, with the rest obtained from reference TRBV5-6 and TRBJ2-5, is as follows: DAGVTQSPTHLIKTRGQQVTLRCSPKSGHDTVSWYQQALGQGPQFIFQYYEEEERQRGNFPDRFSGHQFPNYSSELNVNALLLGDSALYLCASSSATGSQETQYFGPGTRLLVL.

The chain recombines TRBV19 with TRBJ2-2; D remains unclear. Trimming shortened V by 4 bases and J by 7 bases, and 7 bases separated the two germline ends. CDR1 is LNHDA and CDR2 is SQIVND in the germline V gene (reference sequence). The CDR3 is 12 amino acids. The CDR3 region has the DNA TGTGCCAGTAGTAATTGGAGCGGGGAGCTGTTTTTT. It yields the protein CASSNWSGELFF.

This chain links TRBV28 with TRBJ1-1; D not certain. Germline V gene data show CDR1 as MDHEN and CDR2 as SYDVKM. Trimming pared 2 bases from V and 0 bases from J, leaving 7 bases between. The CDR3 has 14 amino acids. CDR3 sequence: CASSLTGMNTEAFF. CDR3 sequence (DNA): TGTGCCAGCAGTTTAACGGGGATGAACACTGAAGCTTTCTTT.

The V call is TRBV6-5, the J call TRBJ1-3; 7 bases are shared with TRBD1. Germline V gives CDR1 MNHEY, CDR2 SVGAGI. The J segment lost 2 bases and the V segment lost 0 bases, leaving 1 base of the junction unmatched. There are 15 residues in the CDR3. The CDR3 is CASSYSTGAGNTIYF. In nucleotides, the CDR3 is TGTGCCAGCAGTTACTCTACAGGGGCTGGAAACACCATATATTTT.

This chain uses TRBV5-4 with TRBJ2-2, with 9 bases identical to TRBD1. J gave up 1 base and V 6 bases, and 10 bases lay outside the gene matches. Germline CDR1 and CDR2: SGHNT and YYREEE (reference sequence). The CDR3 extends over 17 amino acids. The CDR3 DNA reads as TGTGCCAGCACCCTGGGGTCGGGACAGGGGAACACCGGGGAGCTGTTTTTT. Protein: CASTLGSGQGNTGELFF.

The gene calls are TRBV7-2 and TRBJ2-7; a possible D gene is TRBD1 (6 bases). The germline gives CDR1 SGHTA, CDR2 FQGNSA. Between the trimmed V and J ends, which lost 1 base and 2 bases, there was a span of 12 bases. This CDR3 spans 15 amino acids. CDR3 in amino acids: CASSLGLGDTYEQYF. The CDR3 bases are TGTGCCAGCAGCTTAGGGCTGGGGGACACCTACGAGCAGTACTTC.

This rearrangement joins TRBV7-9 to TRBJ2-1; possibly TRBD1 for D (7 bases). Per germline, CDR1 SEHNR and CDR2 FQNEAQ (reference sequence). V lost 1 base and J lost 8, with 15 bases in between. CDR3 length: 15 amino acids. CDR3 loop: CASSLGPRGTDEQFF. The CDR3 bases are TGTGCCAGCAGCTTAGGGCCACGGGGGACAGATGAGCAGTTCTTC.

The CDR3: CAWNRATGSEAFF. CDR3 nucleotide sequence: TGTGCCTGGAATAGGGCCACGGGGTCTGAAGCTTTCTTT. V gene TRBV30 combines with J gene TRBJ1-1; no clear D. The CDR3 has 13 residues. The V end lost 4 bases, the J end lost 6 bases, and 15 bases lay between the germline ends. From germline, CDR1 is GTSNPN and CDR2 SVGIG (reference sequence).

This chain links TRBV7-3 with TRBJ2-2; 10 positions match TRBD2. The trim removed 1 base at V and 4 bases at J, leaving 9 bases unmatched. CDR3 size: 18 residues. CDR1 and CDR2 (germline): SGHTA, FQGTGA. This CDR3 is CASSLKALAGDRTGELFF. In DNA, the CDR3 is TGTGCCAGCAGCTTAAAGGCCCTAGCGGGGGATCGCACCGGGGAGCTGTTTTTT.

This chain uses TRBV4-1 with TRBJ2-7; TRBD1 matches at 7 bases. With V trimmed by 0 bases and J by 0 bases, 2 bases remained unmatched. CDR1 and CDR2 (germline): MGHRA, YSYEKL. CDR3 size: 15 residues. The CDR3: CASSQDDRVSYEQYF. CDR3 sequence (DNA): TGCGCCAGCAGCCAAGACGACAGGGTCTCCTACGAGCAGTACTTC.

This clone was recorded a few times. The chain has TRBV28 and TRBJ1-1; D is perhaps TRBD1 (5 bases). The CDR3 covers 15 residues. Germline CDR1 is MDHEN and CDR2 is SYDVKM. V was pared by 2 bases and J by 4 bases, with 14 bases between. The CDR3 protein is CASSLGGRVITEAFF. The CDR3 coding sequence is TGTGCCAGCAGTTTAGGTGGCAGGGTGATCACTGAAGCTTTCTTT.

The chain combines TRBV5-1 with TRBJ2-1, with D tentatively TRBD1 (6 bases). Germline CDR1 SGHRS, CDR2 YFSETQ. The CDR3 spans 14 residues. V was pared by 2 bases and J by 4 bases, with 10 bases between. The CDR3 DNA is TGCGCCAGCAGCTTTACAGGACAGTACAATGAGCAGTTCTTC. Translating it yields CASSFTGQYNEQFF.

This chain connects TRBV7-2 to TRBJ2-7, with TRBD2 as a possible D gene (6 bases). The ends were cut back, 1 base at V and 6 bases at J, with 13 bases in the middle. The CDR3 extends over 14 amino acids. CDR1 is SGHTA, CDR2 FQGNSA, per germline. CDR3 coding DNA: TGTGCCAGCAGCTTAGATAGGGACTTAAGCGAGCAGTACTTC. Translation: CASSLDRDLSEQYF.

This chain connects TRBV6-2 or TRBV6-3 to TRBJ2-7; the match to TRBD1 covers 7 bases. V lost 6 bases to trimming and J lost 3 bases; unmatched junction nucleotides: 11. This CDR3 has 15 residues. The germline V gene has CDR1 MNHEY and CDR2 SVGEGT. CDR3 region: CASSHSQGSYYEQYF. The DNA for the CDR3 is TGTGCCAGCAGCCATTCACAGGGGTCTTACTACGAGCAGTACTTC.

The genes are TRBV19 and TRBJ1-5; 7 positions agree with TRBD1. V lost 1 base, J lost 2 bases, and 5 bases stayed unmatched. CDR3 length: 16 residues. Germline CDR1 LNHDA, CDR2 SQIVND (reference sequence). CDR3 DNA: TGTGCCAGTAGTATAGGAGAAGACAGGGGCAATCAGCCCCAGCATTTT. Amino acids: CASSIGEDRGNQPQHF. The full variable domain, in which reference TRBV19 and TRBJ1-5 provide the parts outside the CDR3, is DGGITQSPKYLFRKEGQNVTLSCEQNLNHDAMYWYRQDPGQGLRLIYYSQIVNDFQKGDIAEGYSVSREKKESFPLTVTSAQKNPTAFYLCASSIGEDRGNQPQHFGDGTRLSIL.

The rearrangement joins TRBV7-9 to TRBJ1-6, with 8 bases identical to TRBD1. The V segment lost 2 bases and the J segment 7 bases; nucleotides outside the gene matches: 7. Germline V gene data show CDR1 as SEHNR and CDR2 as FQNEAQ (reference sequence). CDR3 length: 16 amino acids. As DNA, the CDR3 is TGTGCCAGCAGCTTACAGGGGGCAGTAGGGAATTCACCCCTCCACTTT. Amino acids: CASSLQGAVGNSPLHF.

In DNA form, the CDR3 reads TGCGCCAGCAGTGAGGAGGGGTCGGACTATGGCTACACCTTC. This codes for CASSEEGSDYGYTF. The rearrangement uses TRBV4-1 and TRBJ1-2, with TRBD1 as a possible D gene (5 bases). The CDR3 loop spans 14 amino acids. Trimming took off 6 bases at V and 3 bases at J, with 14 bases between the two ends. CDR1 and CDR2 (germline): MGHRA, YSYEKL.

The J gene is TRBJ2-1, the V gene TRBV11-3; 7 nucleotides match TRBD2. This CDR3 is built from 13 residues. CDR1 and CDR2 from the germline V gene are SGHNT and YENEEA. V dropped 0 bases and J dropped 12; count of bases not matched to a gene: 5. The CDR3: CASSLEEREAQFF. DNA for the CDR3: TGTGCCAGCAGCTTAGAAGAGCGGGAAGCGCAGTTCTTC.

J is TRBJ2-3 and V is TRBV4-2, with TRBD2 matching 13 bases. Trimming cost V 5 bases and J 5 bases; bases outside gene matches: 10. This CDR3 contains 17 residues. Germline CDR1 LGHNA, CDR2 YNFKEQ. The DNA for the CDR3 is TGTGCCAGCAGCTCAAGACTAGCGGGGGGAGTAGGAGATACGCAGTATTTT. Its protein product is CASSSRLAGGVGDTQYF.

A few counts support this clone. V is TRBV11-3 and J is TRBJ2-2; a possible D gene is TRBD1 (5 bases). V was cut by 3 bases and J by 2 bases, with 10 bases left in between. The CDR3 covers 15 residues. Germline-derived CDR1 and CDR2 are SGHNT and YENEEA. CDR3 region: CASSLQGNNTGELFF. DNA for the CDR3: TGTGCCAGCAGCTTGCAGGGAAACAACACCGGGGAGCTGTTTTTT.

This clone was counted a few times. This chain uses TRBV7-9 with TRBJ1-1, with 8 bases matching TRBD1. The junction had 8 bases not matched to a gene; V was cut back by 1 base and J by 7 bases. CDR1 and CDR2 (germline): SEHNR, FQNEAQ (reference sequence). The CDR3 contains 15 residues. The CDR3 here is CASSLGTGLFIEAFF. CDR3 bases: TGTGCCAGCAGCTTAGGGACAGGGTTGTTCATTGAAGCTTTCTTT. Full variable domain (remainder filled in from reference TRBV7-9 and TRBJ1-1): DTGVSQNPRHKITKRGQNVTFRCDPISEHNRLYWYRQTLGQGPEFLTYFQNEAQLEKSRLLSDRFSAERPKGSFSTLEIQRTEQGDSAMYLCASSLGTGLFIEAFFGQGTRLTVV.

The rearrangement links TRBV3-1 (or the pseudogene TRBV3-2) to TRBJ2-3, with 7 bases aligning to TRBD2. Germline CDR1 LGHDT, CDR2 YNNKEL (reference sequence). J lost 2 bases, V lost 4 bases, and 6 bases had no gene match. This CDR3 spans 15 amino acids. CDR3 nucleotides: TGTGCCAGCAGCCCCTCTAGCGGACCCACAGATACGCAGTATTTT. It codes for CASSPSSGPTDTQYF.

The chain uses TRBV12-3 or TRBV12-4 and TRBJ1-3; TRBD1 matches at 7 bases. The CDR3 length is 13 residues. V dropped 8 bases and J dropped 2; count of bases not matched to a gene: 3. CDR3 amino acids: CASRDRAGNTIYF. As DNA, the CDR3 is TGTGCCAGCCGGGACAGAGCTGGAAACACCATATATTTT.

The chain joins TRBV14 to TRBJ2-7, with 10 bases aligning to TRBD1. The CDR3 has 14 residues. Germline values: CDR1 SGHDN, CDR2 FVKESK. With 1 base clipped from V and 6 bases from J, the junction kept 3 bases outside the gene matches. The CDR3 DNA sequence: TGTGCCAGCAGCCAAGGGACAGGGGGAGGCGAGCAGTACTTC. Amino acids: CASSQGTGGGEQYF.

The V call is TRBV29-1, the J call TRBJ2-1; a weak D match, TRBD1 (6 bases). The CDR3 extends over 13 amino acids. Germline assignment: CDR1 SQVTM and CDR2 ANQGSEA. The V end lost 3 bases, the J end lost 15 bases, and 21 bases lay between the germline ends. This CDR3 reads CSVETGGVQLLFF. CDR3 coding DNA: TGCAGCGTTGAGACTGGGGGCGTACAGCTGCTGTTCTTC.

The chain combines TRBV5-8 with TRBJ1-3; 7 nucleotides line up with TRBD1. Germline lookup yields CDR1 SGHTS and CDR2 YDEGEE. V lost 4 bases and J lost 4; bases outside the gene matches: 2. CDR3 size: 13 residues. CDR3 protein: CASSAQGGNTIYF. The CDR3 nucleotides read TGTGCCAGCAGCGCACAGGGGGGAAACACCATATATTTT.

V usage is TRBV15 and J usage is TRBJ2-7; 7 bases are shared with TRBD2. Per the germline V gene, CDR1 is LNHNV and CDR2 is YYDKDF (reference sequence). The CDR3 covers 13 residues. Trimming cost V 5 bases and J 3 bases; bases outside gene matches: 4. The CDR3 here is CATSRWGGYEQYF. CDR3 nucleotides: TGTGCCACCAGCCGGTGGGGGGGCTACGAGCAGTACTTC.

This clone was observed once. The J gene is TRBJ1-1, the V gene TRBV27, with TRBD1 matching 7 bases. The germline V gene encodes CDR1 MNHEY and CDR2 SMNVEV (reference sequence). The CDR3 loop spans 14 amino acids. The junction had 3 bases not matched to a gene; V was cut back by 4 bases and J by 1 base. The CDR3 is CASSSGQSNTEAFF. The CDR3, as DNA: TGTGCCAGCAGTTCGGGACAGTCGAACACTGAAGCTTTCTTT.